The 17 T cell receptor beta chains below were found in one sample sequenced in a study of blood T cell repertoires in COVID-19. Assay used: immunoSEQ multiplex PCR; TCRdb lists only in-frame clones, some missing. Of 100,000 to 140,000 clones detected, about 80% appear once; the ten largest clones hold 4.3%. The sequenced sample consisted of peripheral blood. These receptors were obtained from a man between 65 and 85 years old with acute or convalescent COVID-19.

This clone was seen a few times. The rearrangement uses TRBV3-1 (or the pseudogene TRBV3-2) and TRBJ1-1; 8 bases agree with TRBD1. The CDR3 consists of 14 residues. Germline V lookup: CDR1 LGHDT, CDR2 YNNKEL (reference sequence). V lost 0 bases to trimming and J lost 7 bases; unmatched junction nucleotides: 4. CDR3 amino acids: CASSQDIGTGEAFF. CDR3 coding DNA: TGTGCCAGCAGCCAAGATATCGGGACAGGTGAAGCTTTCTTT.

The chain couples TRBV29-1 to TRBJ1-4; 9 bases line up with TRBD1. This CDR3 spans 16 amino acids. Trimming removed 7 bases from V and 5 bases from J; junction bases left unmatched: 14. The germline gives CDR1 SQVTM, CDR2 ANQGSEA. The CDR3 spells CSAKGTGKGGNEKLFF. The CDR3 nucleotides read TGCAGCGCAAAGGGGACAGGGAAAGGAGGCAATGAAAAACTGTTTTTT.

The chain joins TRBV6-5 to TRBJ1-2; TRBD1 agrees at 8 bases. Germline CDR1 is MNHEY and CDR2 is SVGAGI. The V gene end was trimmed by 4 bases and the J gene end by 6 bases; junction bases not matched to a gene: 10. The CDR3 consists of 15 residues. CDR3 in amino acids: CASSLLGTGENGYTF. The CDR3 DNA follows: TGTGCCAGCAGTTTGTTGGGGACAGGTGAAAATGGCTACACCTTC.

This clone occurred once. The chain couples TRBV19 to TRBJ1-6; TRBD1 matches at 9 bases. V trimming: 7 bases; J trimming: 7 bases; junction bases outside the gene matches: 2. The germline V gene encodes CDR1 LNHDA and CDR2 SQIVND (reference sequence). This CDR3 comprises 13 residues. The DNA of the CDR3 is TGTGCCAGTATAGACAGGGGGAATTCACCCCTCCACTTT. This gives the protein CASIDRGNSPLHF.

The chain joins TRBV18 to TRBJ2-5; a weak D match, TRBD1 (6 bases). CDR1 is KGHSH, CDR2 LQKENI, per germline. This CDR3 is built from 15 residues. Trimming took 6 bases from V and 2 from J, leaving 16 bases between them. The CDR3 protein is CASSLTRTAQETQYF. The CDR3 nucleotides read TGTGCCAGCTCTCTAACGCGGACAGCACAAGAGACCCAGTACTTC.

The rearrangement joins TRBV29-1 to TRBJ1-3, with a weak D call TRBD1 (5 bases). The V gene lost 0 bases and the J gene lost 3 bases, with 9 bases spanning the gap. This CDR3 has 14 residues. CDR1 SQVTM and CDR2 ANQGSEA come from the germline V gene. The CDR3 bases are TGCAGCGTTGAAGAAGGGGCGGTTGGAAACACCATATATTTT. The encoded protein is CSVEEGAVGNTIYF.

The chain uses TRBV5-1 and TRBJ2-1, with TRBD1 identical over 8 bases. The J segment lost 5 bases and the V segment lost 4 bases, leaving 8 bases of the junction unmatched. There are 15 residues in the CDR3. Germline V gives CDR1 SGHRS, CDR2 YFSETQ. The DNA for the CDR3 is TGCGCCAGCAGCGACCCGACAGGGGTACACAATGAGCAGTTCTTC. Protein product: CASSDPTGVHNEQFF.

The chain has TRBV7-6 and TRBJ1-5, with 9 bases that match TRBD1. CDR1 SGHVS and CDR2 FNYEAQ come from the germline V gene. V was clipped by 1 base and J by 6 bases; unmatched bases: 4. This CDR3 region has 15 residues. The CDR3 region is CASSLGQGESQPQHF. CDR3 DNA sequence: TGTGCCAGCAGCTTAGGACAGGGGGAGAGTCAGCCCCAGCATTTT.

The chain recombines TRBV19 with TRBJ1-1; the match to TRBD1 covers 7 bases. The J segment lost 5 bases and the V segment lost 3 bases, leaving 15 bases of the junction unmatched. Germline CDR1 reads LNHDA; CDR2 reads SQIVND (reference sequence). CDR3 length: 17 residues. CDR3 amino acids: CASSILGQNLWGTEAFF. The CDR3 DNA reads TGTGCCAGTAGTATCCTGGGACAGAACCTTTGGGGGACTGAAGCTTTCTTT.

The CDR3 here is CASSWGGTGVLTYGYTF. The CDR3 nucleotides read TGCGCCAGCAGCTGGGGCGGTACAGGGGTGTTAACCTATGGCTACACCTTC. This chain connects TRBV5-1 to TRBJ1-2; 7 bases align to TRBD1. V was clipped by 3 bases and J by 4 bases; unmatched bases: 15. Germline lookup yields CDR1 SGHRS and CDR2 YFSETQ. This CDR3 is built from 17 residues.

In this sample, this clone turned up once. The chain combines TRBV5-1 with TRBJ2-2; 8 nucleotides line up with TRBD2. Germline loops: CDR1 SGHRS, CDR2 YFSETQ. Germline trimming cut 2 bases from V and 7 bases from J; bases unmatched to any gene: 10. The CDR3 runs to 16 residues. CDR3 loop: CASSLSTGGPIGELFF. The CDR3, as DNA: TGCGCCAGCAGCTTAAGTACGGGGGGGCCTATCGGGGAGCTGTTTTTT.

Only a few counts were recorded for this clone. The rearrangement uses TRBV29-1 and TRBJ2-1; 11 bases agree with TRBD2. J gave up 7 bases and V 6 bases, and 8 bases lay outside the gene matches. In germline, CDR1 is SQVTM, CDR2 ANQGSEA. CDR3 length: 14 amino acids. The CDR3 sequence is CSVDSGGARNEQFF. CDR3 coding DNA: TGCAGCGTGGATAGCGGGGGGGCAAGGAATGAGCAGTTCTTC.

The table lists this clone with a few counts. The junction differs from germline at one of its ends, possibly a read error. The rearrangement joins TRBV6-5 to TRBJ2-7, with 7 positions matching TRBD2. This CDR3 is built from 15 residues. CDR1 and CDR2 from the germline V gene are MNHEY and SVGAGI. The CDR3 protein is CASSDSAGTSYEQYF. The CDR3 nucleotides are TGTGCCAGCAGTGACTCAGCGGGGACCTCCTACGAGCAGTACTTC.

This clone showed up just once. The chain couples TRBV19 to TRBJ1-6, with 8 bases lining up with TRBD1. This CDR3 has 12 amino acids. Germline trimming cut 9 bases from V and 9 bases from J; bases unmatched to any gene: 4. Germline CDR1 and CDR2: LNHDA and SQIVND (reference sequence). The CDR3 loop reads CASRGRFSPLHF. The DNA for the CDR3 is TGTGCCAGCAGGGGGCGTTTTTCACCCCTCCACTTT.

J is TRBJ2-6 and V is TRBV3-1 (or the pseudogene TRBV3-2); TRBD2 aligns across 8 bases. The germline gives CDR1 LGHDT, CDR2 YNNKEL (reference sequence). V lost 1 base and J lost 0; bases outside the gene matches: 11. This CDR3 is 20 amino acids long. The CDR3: CASSQVRGKRENSGANVLTF. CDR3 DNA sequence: TGTGCCAGCAGCCAAGTCAGGGGAAAGCGGGAGAACTCTGGGGCCAACGTCCTGACTTTC.

The CDR3, as DNA: TGTGCCAGCTCACCGGGAGCGCCGCTTAACTACAATGAGCAGTTCTTC. It specifies CASSPGAPLNYNEQFF. The chain links TRBV18 to TRBJ2-1; D possibly corresponds to TRBD2 (5 bases). The V gene lost 3 bases and the J gene lost 3 bases, with 15 bases spanning the gap. Germline loops: CDR1 KGHSH, CDR2 LQKENI. The CDR3 length is 16 residues.

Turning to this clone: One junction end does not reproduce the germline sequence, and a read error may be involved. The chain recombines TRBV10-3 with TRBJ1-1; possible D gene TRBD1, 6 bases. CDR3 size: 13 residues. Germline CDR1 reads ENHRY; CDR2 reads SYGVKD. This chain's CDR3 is CAISPTGNAEAFF. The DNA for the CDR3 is TGTGCCATCAGCCCCACAGGGAACGCTGAAGCTTTCTTT.